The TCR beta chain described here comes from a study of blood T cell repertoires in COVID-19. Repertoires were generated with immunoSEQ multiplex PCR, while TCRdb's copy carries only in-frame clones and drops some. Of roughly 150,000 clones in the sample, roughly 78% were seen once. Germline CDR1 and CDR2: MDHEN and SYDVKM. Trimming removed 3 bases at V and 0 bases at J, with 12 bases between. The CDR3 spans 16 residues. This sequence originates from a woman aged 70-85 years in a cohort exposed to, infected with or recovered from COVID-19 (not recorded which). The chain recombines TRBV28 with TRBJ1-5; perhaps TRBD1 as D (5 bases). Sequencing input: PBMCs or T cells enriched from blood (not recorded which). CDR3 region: CASSFSGGHSNQPQHF. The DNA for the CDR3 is TGTGCCAGCAGTTTCTCCGGGGGTCATAGCAATCAGCCCCAGCATTTT.